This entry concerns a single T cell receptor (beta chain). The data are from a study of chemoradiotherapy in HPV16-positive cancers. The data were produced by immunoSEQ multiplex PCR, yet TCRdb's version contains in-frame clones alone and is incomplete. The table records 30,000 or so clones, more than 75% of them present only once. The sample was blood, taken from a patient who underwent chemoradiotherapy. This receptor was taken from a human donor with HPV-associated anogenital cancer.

CDR3 sequence reads: CASSPRQTSGNTIYF. The CDR3 nucleotides read TGTGCCAGCAGCCCCCGACAGACCTCTGGAAACACCATATATTTT. V and J are TRBV5-6 and TRBJ1-3, with D tentatively TRBD1 (5 bases). Per the germline V gene, CDR1 is SGHDT and CDR2 is YYEEEE. The CDR3 loop spans 15 amino acids. V lost 4 bases and J 0 bases, leaving 11 bases between the germline ends.